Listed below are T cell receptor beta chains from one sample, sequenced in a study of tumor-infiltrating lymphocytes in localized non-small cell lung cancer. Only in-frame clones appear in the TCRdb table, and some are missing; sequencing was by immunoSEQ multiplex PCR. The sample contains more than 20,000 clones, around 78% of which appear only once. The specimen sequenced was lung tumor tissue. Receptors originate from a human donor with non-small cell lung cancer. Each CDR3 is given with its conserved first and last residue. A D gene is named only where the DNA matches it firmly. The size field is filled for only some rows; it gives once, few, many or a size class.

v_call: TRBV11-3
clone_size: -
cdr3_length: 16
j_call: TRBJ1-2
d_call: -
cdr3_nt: TGTGCCAGCAGCTTAGGGGGGCAAGGAGGATTCTATGGCTACACCTTC
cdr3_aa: CASSLGGQGGFYGYTF

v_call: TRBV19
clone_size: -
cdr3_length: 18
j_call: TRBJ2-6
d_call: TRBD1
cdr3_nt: TGTGCCAGTAGTGAAAGGACAGGGGGCATATTTGGGGCCAACGTCCTGACTTTC
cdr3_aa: CASSERTGGIFGANVLTF

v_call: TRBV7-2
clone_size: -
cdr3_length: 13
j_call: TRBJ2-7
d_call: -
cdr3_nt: TGTGCCAGCAGCTTCACAGCGGTCTACGAGCAGTACTTC
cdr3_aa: CASSFTAVYEQYF

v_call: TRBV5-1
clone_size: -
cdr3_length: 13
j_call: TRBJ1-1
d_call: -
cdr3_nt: TGCGCCAGCAGCTTGGGACCATTGGCAGAAGCTTTCTTT
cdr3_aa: CASSLGPLAEAFF

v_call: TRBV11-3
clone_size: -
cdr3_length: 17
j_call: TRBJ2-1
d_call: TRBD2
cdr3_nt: TGTGCCAGCAGCTCCTGGACTAGCGGGGGATTGTCCAATGAGCAGTTCTTC
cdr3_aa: CASSSWTSGGLSNEQFF

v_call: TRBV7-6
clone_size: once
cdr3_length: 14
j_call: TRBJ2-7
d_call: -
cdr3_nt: TGTGCCAGCAGCTTAGGCAGGGGAACCTACGAGCAGTACTTC
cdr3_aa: CASSLGRGTYEQYF

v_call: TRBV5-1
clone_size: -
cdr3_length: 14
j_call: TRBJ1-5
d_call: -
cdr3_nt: TGCGCCAGCAGCTTGGGACAGCAAGATCAGCCCCAGCATTTT
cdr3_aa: CASSLGQQDQPQHF

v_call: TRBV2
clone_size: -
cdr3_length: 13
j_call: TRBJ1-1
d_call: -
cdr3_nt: TGTGCCAGCAGTGAGACCGGGATCAGAAAAGCTTTCTTT
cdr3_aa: CASSETGIRKAFF

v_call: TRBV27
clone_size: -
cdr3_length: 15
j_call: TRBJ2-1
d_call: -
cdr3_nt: TGTGCCAGCAGTTTATCGATTTTTCGGAGCAATGAGCAGTTCTTC
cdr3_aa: CASSLSIFRSNEQFF

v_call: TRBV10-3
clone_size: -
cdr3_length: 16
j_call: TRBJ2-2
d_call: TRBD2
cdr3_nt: TGTGCCATCAGTGCCCACAGCGGGGGGGCGGCCGGGGAGCTGTTTTTT
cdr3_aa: CAISAHSGGAAGELFF

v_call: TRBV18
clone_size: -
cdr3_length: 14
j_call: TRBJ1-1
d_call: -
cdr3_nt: TGTGCCAGCTCACTAGGGACGGCGAACACTGAAGCTTTCTTT
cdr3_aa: CASSLGTANTEAFF

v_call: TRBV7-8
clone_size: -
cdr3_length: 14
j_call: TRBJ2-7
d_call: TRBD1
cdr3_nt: TGTGCCAGCGCGCCGGACAGGGTCAGCTACGAGCAGTACTTC
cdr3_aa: CASAPDRVSYEQYF

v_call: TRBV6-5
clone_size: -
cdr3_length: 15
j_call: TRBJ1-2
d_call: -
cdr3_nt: TGTGCCAGCAGTCTCCGGGACACCGTCACGGGGAGCTACACCTTC
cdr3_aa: CASSLRDTVTGSYTF

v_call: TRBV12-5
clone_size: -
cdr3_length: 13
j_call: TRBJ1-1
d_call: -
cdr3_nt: TGTGCTAGTGGTTCAGGTGGGAACACTGAAGCTTTCTTT
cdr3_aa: CASGSGGNTEAFF

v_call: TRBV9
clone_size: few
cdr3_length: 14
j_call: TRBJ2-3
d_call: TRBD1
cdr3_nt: TGTGCCAGCAGCGTAGAAAGGGGGCACGATACGCAGTATTTT
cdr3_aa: CASSVERGHDTQYF

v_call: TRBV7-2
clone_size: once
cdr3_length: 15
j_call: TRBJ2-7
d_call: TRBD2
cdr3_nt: TGTGCCAGCAGCTTAGCGCGTGCTAGCGGGTACGAGCAGTACTTC
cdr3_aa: CASSLARASGYEQYF

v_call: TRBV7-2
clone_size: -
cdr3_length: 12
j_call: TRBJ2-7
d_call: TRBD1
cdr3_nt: TGTGCCAGCAGCATCGACAGGGGGCGATCGTACTTC
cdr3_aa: CASSIDRGRSYF